The 13 T cell receptor beta chains listed next were all sequenced from one sample in a study of blood T cells in healthy people across ages (dated by TCRdb to 2015 to 2017). The method behind the library was 5' RACE. The run used an Illumina HiSeq 2500. The second PCR ran for roughly 7 to 12 cycles and used a J-beta primer mix along with a sample-barcoded 5' primer. TCRdb passed the public sequencing reads through fastp at Q25 and MiXCR, retaining productive beta sequences. Rows merge per CDR3 protein into single entries with the most common DNA and genes. The sample records about 620,000 distinct CDR3 sequences, around 21% of which are singletons. The ten largest clones add up to roughly 3.4% of the sample. The sample consisted of blood. The receptors shown here come from an older man in good health.

This clonotype turned up a few times. The CDR3: CASSPKGIYNEQFF. The CDR3 DNA sequence: TGTGCCAGCAGCCCCAAGGGGATCTACAATGAGCAGTTCTTC. The V gene is TRBV7-9, the J gene TRBJ2-1; possible D gene TRBD1, 5 bases. Trimming pared 5 bases from V and 3 bases from J, leaving 11 bases between. This CDR3 is 14 amino acids long. Germline CDR1 reads SEHNR; CDR2 reads FQNEAQ (reference sequence). The entire variable domain, with the rest obtained from reference TRBV7-9 and TRBJ2-1, is as follows: DTGVSQNPRHKITKRGQNVTFRCDPISEHNRLYWYRQTLGQGPEFLTYFQNEAQLEKSRLLSDRFSAERPKGSFSTLEIQRTEQGDSAMYLCASSPKGIYNEQFFGPGTRLTVL.

This clonotype was counted between two and nine times. V usage is TRBV5-1 and J usage is TRBJ2-5, with TRBD2 identical over 7 bases. Germline trimming cut 4 bases from V and 1 base from J; bases unmatched to any gene: 7. The CDR3 is made up of 15 amino acids. Germline assignment: CDR1 SGHRS and CDR2 YFSETQ. CDR3 amino acids: CASSVDGRFQETQYF. The CDR3 DNA reads TGCGCCAGCAGCGTCGACGGGAGGTTCCAAGAGACCCAGTACTTC. Full variable domain (rest looked up from reference TRBV5-1 and TRBJ2-5): KAGVTQTPRYLIKTRGQQVTLSCSPISGHRSVSWYQQTPGQGLQFLFEYFSETQRNKGNFPGRFSGRQFSNSRSEMNVSTLELGDSALYLCASSVDGRFQETQYFGPGTRLLVL.

This chain connects TRBV5-1 to TRBJ2-4, with D tentatively TRBD1 or TRBD2 (5 bases each). The germline V gene has CDR1 SGHRS and CDR2 YFSETQ. Trimming left V 4 bases short and J 0 bases short, with 14 bases between. The CDR3 is 16 amino acids. The DNA for the CDR3 is TGCGCCAGCAGCCCGGGACGAAACCTAGCCAAAAACATTCAGTACTTC. Translation gives CASSPGRNLAKNIQYF.

The gene calls are TRBV6-5 and TRBJ2-7; 8 nucleotides line up with TRBD1. Germline values: CDR1 MNHEY, CDR2 SVGAGI. The CDR3 consists of 11 residues. Unmatched junction bases numbered 2, after V lost 6 bases and J lost 7 bases. CDR3 in amino acids: CASRRQGEQYF. The CDR3 DNA reads TGTGCCAGCAGAAGACAGGGGGAGCAGTACTTC.

Points on this clonotype: One end of the junction does not line up with germline, which may come from a read error. This chain joins TRBV20-1 and TRBJ2-5; D ambiguous. The germline V gene encodes CDR1 DFQATT and CDR2 SNEGSKA (reference sequence). CDR3 length: 14 amino acids. The CDR3 protein is CSATPARGQEAQYF. The DNA of the CDR3 is TGCAGTGCCACCCCCGCCCGCGGCCAAGAGGCCCAGTACTTC.

Many counts were recorded for this clonotype. V gene TRBV28 combines with J gene TRBJ1-5, with 8 bases aligning to TRBD1. The CDR3 is made up of 16 amino acids. Looked up from germline, CDR1 is MDHEN and CDR2 is SYDVKM. V lost 6 bases to trimming and J lost 3 bases; unmatched junction nucleotides: 10. CDR3 sequence: CASSRRTGPSNQPQHF. CDR3 nucleotides: TGTGCCAGCAGCCGGAGGACAGGGCCTTCCAATCAGCCCCAGCATTTT.

The J gene is TRBJ1-4, the V gene TRBV20-1; the D gene is possibly TRBD1 (5 bases). CDR3 length equals 13 residues. Trimming stripped 4 bases from V and 5 bases from J, with 11 bases between. CDR1 is DFQATT, CDR2 SNEGSKA, per germline (reference sequence). The CDR3 nucleotides read TGCAGTGCTAACGGGACGGCCAATGAAAAACTGTTTTTT. Encoded protein: CSANGTANEKLFF.

V gene TRBV5-6 combines with J gene TRBJ2-7, with TRBD1 matching 7 bases. The V gene end was trimmed by 1 base and the J gene end by 0 bases; junction bases not matched to a gene: 7. This CDR3 region has 16 residues. Germline V lookup: CDR1 SGHDT, CDR2 YYEEEE. The CDR3: CASSLPGQDSSYEQYF. The CDR3 region has the DNA TGTGCCAGCAGCTTGCCTGGACAGGATAGCTCCTACGAGCAGTACTTC.

This clonotype was observed many times. This chain connects TRBV25-1 to TRBJ2-5; D is unclear. The J call may be incorrect, as the DNA end agrees better with TRBJ2-7. CDR3 length equals 12 residues. The V gene's germline CDR1 is MGHDK and CDR2 SYGVNS. CDR3 residues: CASSNSLYEQYF. CDR3 sequence (DNA): TGTGCCAGCAGCAACAGTCTCTACGAGCAGTACTTC.

In this sample, this clonotype turned up a few times. This chain connects TRBV12-3 or TRBV12-4 to TRBJ2-1; 8 bases line up with TRBD2. This CDR3 is built from 15 residues. After removal of 7 bases from V and 2 bases from J, the junction contained 7 bases not matched to a gene. CDR3 DNA: TGTGCCAGCACCCTCCGGGGGGGCACCTACAATGAGCAGTTCTTC. It codes for CASTLRGGTYNEQFF.

This clonotype has more than one count but fewer than ten. The V and J genes are TRBV5-1 and TRBJ2-7; 9 bases align to TRBD2. CDR3 length: 14 residues. CDR1 is SGHRS and CDR2 is YFSETQ in the germline V gene. V trimming: 7 bases; J trimming: 4 bases; junction bases outside the gene matches: 9. The CDR3 nucleotides read TGCGCCAGCTCATCAACTAGCGGGTTATACGAGCAGTACTTC. This gives the protein CASSSTSGLYEQYF.

Remarks on this clonotype: This may come from a read error, since a much larger clone is one base off. This rearrangement joins TRBV7-8 to TRBJ2-5; D is ambiguous. Germline CDR1 is SGHVS and CDR2 is FQNEAQ. The CDR3 is 15 residues long. CDR3 nucleotides: TGTGCCAGCAGCTCTTATAAAGGGCTCCAAGGGACCCAGTACTTC. Translation: CASSSYKGLQGTQYF.

The chain couples TRBV9 to TRBJ2-5; tentative D call: TRBD2 (5 bases). The germline V gene has CDR1 SGDLS and CDR2 YYNGEE. CDR3 size: 15 residues. The germline V and J ends were trimmed by 0 bases and 0 bases, with 9 bases remaining between them. As DNA, the CDR3 is TGTGCCAGCAGCGTAGCTACGGGGTACCAAGAGACCCAGTACTTC. It specifies CASSVATGYQETQYF.